Below are 18 T cell receptor beta chains sequenced from a single sample in a study of blood T cell repertoires in COVID-19. The repertoire was sequenced with immunoSEQ multiplex PCR; TCRdb's copy has only in-frame clones and lacks some. The sample yields 250,000 to 300,000 clones, 90% seen once. The sequenced sample consisted of PBMCs or T cells enriched from blood (not recorded which). These receptors were obtained from a woman younger than 45 who had recovered from COVID-19.

This clone came up once. The chain is built from TRBV6-2 or TRBV6-3 and TRBJ2-1; 14 bases fit TRBD2. The V gene's germline CDR1 is MNHEY and CDR2 SVGEGT. V lost 0 bases to trimming and J lost 3 bases; unmatched junction nucleotides: 10. The CDR3 extends over 20 amino acids. This CDR3 is CASSYSGAAGTSGSYNEQFF. The CDR3 coding sequence is TGTGCCAGCAGTTACTCGGGCGCTGCCGGGACTAGCGGGAGCTACAATGAGCAGTTCTTC.

The chain recombines TRBV4-1 with TRBJ1-3, with 7 bases that match TRBD1. Germline lookup yields CDR1 MGHRA and CDR2 YSYEKL. J lost 0 bases, V lost 4 bases, and 12 bases had no gene match. This CDR3 has 18 residues. CDR3 residues: CASSPQPIQGYSGNTIYF. CDR3 nucleotide sequence: TGCGCCAGCAGCCCGCAACCGATACAGGGGTACTCTGGAAACACCATATATTTT.

V is TRBV19 and J is TRBJ2-1; D gene uncertain. The CDR3 has 17 residues. The V gene's germline CDR1 is LNHDA and CDR2 SQIVND (reference sequence). V lost 5 bases and J lost 1, with 18 bases in between. The CDR3 sequence is CASSASPLGVSYNEQFF. CDR3 nucleotides: TGTGCCAGTAGTGCAAGTCCCCTAGGAGTTTCCTACAATGAGCAGTTCTTC.

The chain links TRBV5-6 to TRBJ1-2; 9 bases agree with TRBD1. Looked up from germline, CDR1 is SGHDT and CDR2 is YYEEEE. Trimming took 5 bases from V and 4 from J; bases not matched to a gene: 3. The length of the CDR3 is 13 residues. The CDR3, as DNA: TGTGCCAGCAGTGACAGGGGGGTCTATGGCTACACCTTC. The encoded protein is CASSDRGVYGYTF. The entire variable domain, with the rest obtained from reference TRBV5-6 and TRBJ1-2, is as follows: DAGVTQSPTHLIKTRGQQVTLRCSPKSGHDTVSWYQQALGQGPQFIFQYYEEEERQRGNFPDRFSGHQFPNYSSELNVNALLLGDSALYLCASSDRGVYGYTFGSGTRLTVV.

The chain joins TRBV11-2 to TRBJ2-5; 7 bases line up with TRBD2. The length of the CDR3 is 15 residues. The junction had 3 bases not matched to a gene; V was cut back by 0 bases and J by 2 bases. The germline gives CDR1 SGHAT, CDR2 FQNNGV. CDR3 in amino acids: CASSLEGRVQETQYF. The CDR3 coding sequence is TGTGCCAGCAGCTTAGAAGGGAGGGTGCAAGAGACCCAGTACTTC.

This chain links TRBV5-6 with TRBJ2-1; D gene uncertain. Between the trimmed V and J ends, which lost 4 bases and 10 bases, there was a span of 12 bases. Germline CDR1 SGHDT, CDR2 YYEEEE. This CDR3 comprises 12 residues. The CDR3, as DNA: TGTGCCAGCAGCAAGCAACGATGGGAGCAGTTCTTC. Amino acids: CASSKQRWEQFF.

The chain is built from TRBV7-9 and TRBJ1-5; a weak D match, TRBD1 (6 bases). The CDR3 loop spans 13 amino acids. V dropped 5 bases and J dropped 1 base, with 6 bases sitting between them. Germline CDR1 and CDR2: SEHNR and FQNEAQ (reference sequence). CDR3 residues: CASSGQSNQPQHF. DNA of the CDR3: TGTGCCAGCAGCGGACAGAGCAATCAGCCCCAGCATTTT.

Notes on this clone: The CDR3 end shows no conserved phenylalanine or tryptophan, and so a read error is likely. Because the CDR3's place on the DNA is in doubt, the DNA is left out and the CDR3 is given as listed by TCRdb. The rearrangement uses TRBV11-3 and TRBJ2-3; TRBD1, the D gene given by the table, was not confirmed from the DNA. The CDR3 has 10 residues if both end residues are counted. The germline CDR1 and CDR2 sequences are SGHNT and YENEEA. The CDR3 region is CASSLVRDSP.

This sequence joins TRBV5-4 and TRBJ2-1; 9 bases map to TRBD2. V dropped 4 bases and J dropped 8; count of bases not matched to a gene: 4. The germline V gene encodes CDR1 SGHNT and CDR2 YYREEE (reference sequence). This CDR3 has 13 amino acids. The DNA of the CDR3 is TGTGCCAGCAGCCCCGGGACTAGCCATGAGCAGTTCTTC. Translating it yields CASSPGTSHEQFF.

The CDR3 protein is CASTRRGWGDNEQFF. CDR3 sequence (DNA): TGTGCCAGCACCCGCAGGGGATGGGGTGACAATGAGCAGTTCTTC. This chain joins TRBV5-8 and TRBJ2-1, with D maybe TRBD1 (6 bases). The CDR3 is 15 residues long. In germline, CDR1 is SGHTS, CDR2 YDEGEE. V was clipped by 6 bases and J by 5 bases, with 18 bases between them.

V and J are TRBV18 and TRBJ2-7; no firm D call. V was cut by 3 bases and J by 2 bases, with 11 bases left in between. Germline V gene lookup returns CDR1 KGHSH and CDR2 LQKENI. This CDR3 is 14 amino acids long. The CDR3 sequence is CASSPTTSAYEQYF. CDR3 nucleotide sequence: TGTGCCAGCTCACCCACTACTTCGGCCTACGAGCAGTACTTC.

This chain joins TRBV2 and TRBJ1-6, with D possibly matching TRBD1 (5 bases). Per germline, CDR1 SNHLY and CDR2 FYNNEI. Between the trimmed V and J ends, which lost 3 bases and 6 bases, there was a span of 12 bases. This CDR3 region has 15 residues. The CDR3, as DNA: TGTGCCAGCAGTGACGTGGGGCAGGGTAATTCACCCCTCCACTTT. Translation gives CASSDVGQGNSPLHF.

The chain combines TRBV4-2 with TRBJ2-1, with 8 bases fitting TRBD2. Per germline, CDR1 LGHNA and CDR2 YNFKEQ. J gave up 3 bases and V 0 bases, and 13 bases lay outside the gene matches. CDR3 length equals 19 residues. The CDR3 loop reads CASSQDEGLVLSLYNEQFF. The CDR3 DNA reads TGTGCCAGCAGCCAAGATGAGGGACTAGTCCTTTCTCTCTACAATGAGCAGTTCTTC.

This chain connects TRBV5-1 to TRBJ2-1; possible D gene TRBD1, 5 bases. Trimming took 4 bases from V and 7 from J, leaving 12 bases between them. The germline V gene encodes CDR1 SGHRS and CDR2 YFSETQ. The CDR3 consists of 13 residues. CDR3 residues: CASSQPGYNEQFF. In DNA, the CDR3 is TGCGCCAGCAGCCAACCAGGGTATAATGAGCAGTTCTTC.

The chain employs TRBV5-1 and TRBJ1-2, with 7 nucleotides matching TRBD1. J was trimmed by 0 bases and V by 8 bases; bases with no gene match: 16. The CDR3 runs to 17 residues. Germline assignment: CDR1 SGHRS and CDR2 YFSETQ. The CDR3 here is CASERGGASYSNYGYTF. The CDR3 region has the DNA TGCGCCAGTGAAAGAGGGGGCGCATCCTATTCTAACTATGGCTACACCTTC.

This clone was counted a single time. The V call is TRBV19, the J call TRBJ1-2, with TRBD1 matching over 7 bases. Germline CDR1 LNHDA, CDR2 SQIVND (reference sequence). V trimming: 9 bases; J trimming: 2 bases; junction bases outside the gene matches: 6. The CDR3 is 13 residues long. CDR3 amino acids: CASQRDRNYGYTF. The CDR3 DNA is TGTGCCAGCCAGAGGGACAGAAACTATGGCTACACCTTC.

The rearrangement links TRBV19 to TRBJ2-1, with 9 nucleotides matching TRBD2. The CDR3 sequence is 17 residues long. The junction had 12 bases not matched to a gene; V was cut back by 7 bases and J by 2 bases. From germline, CDR1 is LNHDA and CDR2 SQIVND (reference sequence). The CDR3 reads CASTPRKASGTYNEQFF. The CDR3 DNA reads TGTGCCAGTACCCCTAGAAAGGCTAGCGGGACCTACAATGAGCAGTTCTTC.

The chain joins TRBV4-3 to TRBJ2-7, with D possibly matching TRBD1 (6 bases). Germline-derived CDR1 and CDR2 are LGHNA and YSLEER. The CDR3 runs 16 residues. V gave up 3 bases and J gave up 1 base, with 16 bases separating them. In nucleotides, the CDR3 is TGCGCCAGCAGCCAGACTTTCGGGACACTATCCTACGAGCAGTACTTC. Protein: CASSQTFGTLSYEQYF.